The 31 T cell receptor beta chains presented below share a single source sample, sequenced in a study of T cell responses to AZD1222 COVID-19 vaccine. Produced via immunoSEQ multiplex PCR; TCRdb's table is partial and in-frame only. This repertoire shows fewer than 55,000 clones, about 83% found once; its top ten account for around 52%. The sequences come from peripheral blood, collected on day 0 of AZD1222 vaccination. All receptors derive from an adult in good health.

V and J are TRBV27 and TRBJ2-3; D tentatively fits TRBD1 or TRBD2 (7 bases each). Germline loops: CDR1 MNHEY, CDR2 SMNVEV (reference sequence). The V and J ends lost 5 bases and 2 bases respectively, with 20 bases between them. The CDR3 sequence is 17 residues long. The CDR3 spells CASSTWPGGGSTDTQYF. The CDR3, as DNA: TGTGCCAGCAGTACTTGGCCAGGGGGGGGGTCCACAGATACGCAGTATTTT.

The chain carries TRBV19 and TRBJ1-1, with D uncertain. The CDR3 loop spans 15 amino acids. Trimming took 1 base from V and 7 from J, leaving 16 bases between them. Germline loops: CDR1 LNHDA, CDR2 SQIVND (reference sequence). The CDR3 loop is CASSIVVGQNYEAFF. For the CDR3, the DNA is TGTGCCAGTAGTATAGTAGTAGGGCAGAATTATGAAGCTTTCTTT.

CDR3 protein: CASSFPLAGGPIYNEQFF. The CDR3 nucleotides read TGTGCCAGCAGTTTCCCCCTAGCGGGGGGGCCGATATACAATGAGCAGTTCTTC. The rearrangement links TRBV28 to TRBJ2-1; TRBD2 agrees at 12 bases. V was clipped by 3 bases and J by 4 bases; unmatched bases: 10. Per the germline V gene, CDR1 is MDHEN and CDR2 is SYDVKM. This CDR3 spans 18 amino acids.

V usage is TRBV28 and J usage is TRBJ1-1; weak D call: TRBD1 (6 bases). The germline gives CDR1 MDHEN, CDR2 SYDVKM. The CDR3 runs 12 residues. Trimming took off 4 bases at V and 6 bases at J, with 9 bases between the two ends. The CDR3 is CASSSGHPEAFF. The CDR3 coding sequence is TGTGCCAGCAGTTCGGGACACCCTGAAGCTTTCTTT.

This sequence joins TRBV5-5 and TRBJ2-7; D is uncertain. CDR1 and CDR2 (germline): SGHKS, YYEKEE (reference sequence). Trimming removed 0 bases at V and 6 bases at J, with 13 bases between. The CDR3 extends over 14 amino acids. CDR3 amino acids: CASSLGSETIEQYF. CDR3 sequence (DNA): TGTGCCAGCAGCTTGGGGAGCGAGACCATCGAGCAGTACTTC.

This clone was counted once. The chain has TRBV7-2 and TRBJ2-1, with 7 bases identical to TRBD2. Germline lookup yields CDR1 SGHTA and CDR2 FQGNSA. This CDR3 contains 17 residues. With V trimmed by 4 bases and J by 1 base, 10 bases remained unmatched. This chain's CDR3 is CASSSDWLAVSYNEQFF. The CDR3, as DNA: TGTGCCAGCAGCTCCGATTGGCTAGCGGTGTCCTACAATGAGCAGTTCTTC.

This clone was counted once. The chain uses TRBV25-1 and TRBJ2-2; D may be TRBD2 (7 bases). The CDR3 sequence is 17 residues long. Trimming removed 1 base from V and 5 bases from J, with 17 bases in between. The germline V gene encodes CDR1 MGHDK and CDR2 SYGVNS. CDR3 region: CASSEFRQGGGTGELFF. CDR3 coding DNA: TGTGCCAGCAGTGAATTTCGTCAAGGGGGAGGGACCGGGGAGCTGTTTTTT. The full variable domain, in which reference TRBV25-1 and TRBJ2-2 provide the parts outside the CDR3, is EADIYQTPRYLVIGTGKKITLECSQTMGHDKMYWYQQDPGMELHLIHYSYGVNSTEKGDLSSESTVSRIRTEHFPLTLESARPSHTSQYLCASSEFRQGGGTGELFFGEGSRLTVL.

The J gene is TRBJ2-5, the V gene TRBV5-1, with 9 positions matching TRBD2. Germline CDR1 reads SGHRS; CDR2 reads YFSETQ. The J segment lost 1 base and the V segment lost 0 bases, leaving 1 base of the junction unmatched. The CDR3 is made up of 15 amino acids. CDR3 coding DNA: TGCGCCAGCAGCTTGGCTAGCGGGGTCCAAGAGACCCAGTACTTC. It is translated as CASSLASGVQETQYF.

The chain employs TRBV28 and TRBJ1-3; D might be TRBD1 (5 bases). Trimming took off 6 bases at V and 3 bases at J, with 12 bases between the two ends. This CDR3 is 14 amino acids long. Germline CDR1 reads MDHEN; CDR2 reads SYDVKM. The CDR3 region is CASSGALRGNTIYF. The CDR3 nucleotides read TGTGCCAGCAGCGGGGCCCTCCGTGGAAACACCATATATTTT.

This chain joins TRBV5-1 and TRBJ2-3; 12 nucleotides match TRBD2. CDR1 is SGHRS and CDR2 is YFSETQ in the germline V gene. V was pared by 0 bases and J by 1 base, with 6 bases of the junction left unmatched. The CDR3 is made up of 18 amino acids. CDR3 residues: CASSLAASGRAGTDTQYF. The CDR3 DNA sequence: TGCGCCAGCAGCTTGGCAGCTAGCGGGAGGGCGGGCACAGATACGCAGTATTTT.

The chain employs TRBV11-2 and TRBJ2-7; 9 positions agree with TRBD2. Germline loops: CDR1 SGHAT, CDR2 FQNNGV. The CDR3 runs to 15 residues. Losses at the gene ends were 2 bases for V and 3 bases for J; bases not matched to a gene: 5. The CDR3 DNA reads as TGTGCCAGCAGCTTACTAGCGGGGATCAACTACGAGCAGTACTTC. It translates to CASSLLAGINYEQYF. Combining the CDR3 with reference TRBV11-2 and TRBJ2-7 gives the whole variable domain EAGVAQSPRYKIIEKRQSVAFWCNPISGHATLYWYQQILGQGPKLLIQFQNNGVVDDSQLPKDRFSAERLKGVDSTLKIQPAKLEDSAVYLCASSLLAGINYEQYFGPGTRLTVT.

The gene calls are TRBV7-8 and TRBJ1-1; a weak D match, TRBD1 (6 bases). Looked up from germline, CDR1 is SGHVS and CDR2 is FQNEAQ. The CDR3 consists of 15 residues. V was shortened by 7 bases and J by 4 bases, with 19 bases between the two germline ends. The CDR3 region has the DNA TGTGCCAGCACCCTAGGGGGGGGGCGGGCCACTGAAGCTTTCTTT. Its translation: CASTLGGGRATEAFF.

The chain recombines TRBV7-2 with TRBJ1-6, with no clear D. V was shortened by 0 bases and J by 8 bases, with 8 bases between the two germline ends. CDR3 length equals 14 residues. Germline V gives CDR1 SGHTA, CDR2 FQGNSA. The CDR3 spells CASSLAWADSPLHF. The CDR3 bases are TGTGCCAGCAGCTTAGCTTGGGCAGATTCACCCCTCCACTTT.

This chain connects TRBV6-1 to TRBJ2-3, with a tentative D call TRBD2 (6 bases). The CDR3 length is 14 residues. The V gene lost 6 bases and the J gene lost 0 bases, with 10 bases spanning the gap. Germline V gene sequence: CDR1 MNHNS, CDR2 SASEGT. The CDR3 sequence is CASSNGGSTDTQYF. DNA of the CDR3: TGTGCCAGCAGCAACGGGGGTAGCACAGATACGCAGTATTTT.

The V and J genes are TRBV20-1 and TRBJ2-2; TRBD2 matches 8 bases. CDR1 is DFQATT, CDR2 SNEGSKA, per germline (reference sequence). CDR3 length: 15 amino acids. The trim removed 3 bases at V and 1 base at J, leaving 4 bases unmatched. DNA for the CDR3: TGCAGTGCTAGTCGGGAGGGTCAGAACACCGGGGAGCTGTTTTTT. This translates into CSASREGQNTGELFF.

The gene calls are TRBV2 and TRBJ1-4; 8 bases agree with TRBD1. The CDR3 is 15 amino acids. Losses at the gene ends were 5 bases for V and 7 bases for J; bases not matched to a gene: 9. The germline V gene encodes CDR1 SNHLY and CDR2 FYNNEI. The CDR3: CASSRNQGASEKLFF. In DNA form, the CDR3 reads TGTGCCAGCAGTAGAAATCAGGGGGCCAGTGAAAAACTGTTTTTT.

This clone was seen at least ten times. This chain joins TRBV11-2 and TRBJ1-3; unclear D gene. Trimming took off 5 bases at V and 4 bases at J, with 6 bases between the two ends. The CDR3 runs to 12 residues. The V gene's germline CDR1 is SGHAT and CDR2 FQNNGV. The CDR3 loop is CASSLRGNTIYF. The CDR3, as DNA: TGTGCCAGCAGCCTGAGAGGAAACACCATATATTTT.

In this sample, this clone turned up once. The rearrangement uses TRBV4-2 and TRBJ2-2; 10 bases map to TRBD1. Germline assignment: CDR1 LGHNA and CDR2 YNFKEQ. The CDR3 totals 16 residues. V lost 2 bases and J lost 9; bases outside the gene matches: 9. The CDR3, as DNA: TGTGCCAGCAGCCAAACCGGGACAGGGGTGATCCGGGAGCTGTTTTTT. This encodes CASSQTGTGVIRELFF.

The chain employs TRBV28 and TRBJ1-6; D might be TRBD1 (5 bases). Trimming removed 7 bases at V and 10 bases at J, with 14 bases between. This CDR3 comprises 13 residues. CDR1 MDHEN and CDR2 SYDVKM come from the germline V gene. The CDR3 sequence: CASTYFRGSPLHF. CDR3 sequence (DNA): TGTGCCAGCACCTATTTCCGGGGGTCACCCCTCCACTTT.

This rearrangement joins TRBV25-1 to TRBJ2-2; D is undetermined. The V and J ends lost 3 bases and 7 bases respectively, with 9 bases between them. The CDR3 extends over 13 amino acids. Looked up from germline, CDR1 is MGHDK and CDR2 is SYGVNS. The CDR3 protein is CASSEVKGGELFF. CDR3 coding DNA: TGTGCCAGCAGTGAGGTAAAGGGCGGGGAGCTGTTTTTT. The full variable domain, with the rest looked up from reference TRBV25-1 and TRBJ2-2, is EADIYQTPRYLVIGTGKKITLECSQTMGHDKMYWYQQDPGMELHLIHYSYGVNSTEKGDLSSESTVSRIRTEHFPLTLESARPSHTSQYLCASSEVKGGELFFGEGSRLTVL.

V and J are TRBV2 and TRBJ1-5; D gene uncertain. V was shortened by 1 base and J by 7 bases, with 8 bases between the two germline ends. CDR1 is SNHLY and CDR2 is FYNNEI in the germline V gene. There are 13 residues in the CDR3. The DNA for the CDR3 is TGTGCCAGCAGTGAAGGGGTCGGACAGCCCCAGCATTTT. As protein: CASSEGVGQPQHF.

The chain has TRBV3-1 (or the pseudogene TRBV3-2) and TRBJ2-7, with TRBD2 matching 8 bases. CDR1 and CDR2 (germline): LGHDT, YNNKEL (reference sequence). The length of the CDR3 is 18 residues. Trimming at V came to 0 bases and at J to 1 base, leaving 11 bases not matched to a gene. The CDR3 DNA sequence: TGTGCCAGCAGCCAAGATCTCCTAGCGGGCTACCAATCCTACGAGCAGTACTTC. It yields the protein CASSQDLLAGYQSYEQYF.

The J gene is TRBJ1-1, the V gene TRBV29-1; D unclear. Germline CDR1 is SQVTM and CDR2 is ANQGSEA. The V gene lost 4 bases and the J gene lost 7 bases, with 13 bases spanning the gap. The CDR3 is made up of 12 amino acids. The CDR3 DNA sequence: TGCAGCGTTGTATCGGAGTTTAGTGAAGCTTTCTTT. Its translation is CSVVSEFSEAFF.

The V and J genes are TRBV28 and TRBJ2-1; D may be TRBD1 (6 bases). The CDR3 loop spans 15 amino acids. With 3 bases removed from V and 9 bases from J, the gap between germline ends came to 18 bases. Per germline, CDR1 MDHEN and CDR2 SYDVKM. The CDR3 DNA reads as TGTGCCAGCAGTTTGTCCAGGGGCGGCGTGGGTGAGCAGTTCTTC. It yields the protein CASSLSRGGVGEQFF. The full variable domain, in which reference TRBV28 and TRBJ2-1 provide the parts outside the CDR3, is DVKVTQSSRYLVKRTGEKVFLECVQDMDHENMFWYRQDPGLGLRLIYFSYDVKMKEKGDIPEGYSVSREKKERFSLILESASTNQTSMYLCASSLSRGGVGEQFFGPGTRLTVL.

V and J are TRBV6-2 or TRBV6-3 and TRBJ2-1; possibly TRBD2 for D (6 bases). V dropped 5 bases and J dropped 5 bases, with 10 bases sitting between them. CDR1 is MNHEY and CDR2 is SVGEGT in the germline V gene. This CDR3 spans 13 amino acids. In DNA form, the CDR3 reads TGTGCCAGCAGTCGGGGGATGAACAATGAGCAGTTCTTC. Amino acids: CASSRGMNNEQFF.

The chain joins TRBV24-1 to TRBJ2-2; tentative D call: TRBD1 (5 bases). Deletions cut 6 bases from V and 4 bases from J, with 11 bases between. The CDR3 consists of 14 residues. Germline V gene lookup returns CDR1 KGHDR and CDR2 SFDVKD. The CDR3 DNA is TGTGCCACCAGTCGGCAGGGTGGCACCGGGGAGCTGTTTTTT. Residues: CATSRQGGTGELFF.

Only one count was recorded for this clone. CDR3 nucleotide sequence: TGTGCCAGCAGCGGACTGGCCAGGGGTAATTCACCCCTCCACTTT. Its translation is CASSGLARGNSPLHF. The V and J genes are TRBV11-2 and TRBJ1-6, with a possible D match to TRBD1 (6 bases). Germline lookup yields CDR1 SGHAT and CDR2 FQNNGV. Trimming left V 5 bases short and J 6 bases short, with 14 bases between. CDR3 size: 15 residues. Full variable domain (missing parts from reference TRBV11-2 and TRBJ1-6): EAGVAQSPRYKIIEKRQSVAFWCNPISGHATLYWYQQILGQGPKLLIQFQNNGVVDDSQLPKDRFSAERLKGVDSTLKIQPAKLEDSAVYLCASSGLARGNSPLHFGNGTRLTVT.

The chain recombines TRBV11-2 with TRBJ1-5; the D gene is possibly TRBD1 (5 bases). CDR1 is SGHAT and CDR2 is FQNNGV in the germline V gene. The CDR3 is made up of 15 amino acids. V was shortened by 0 bases and J by 3 bases, with 9 bases between the two germline ends. CDR3 sequence reads: CASSLDQGANQPQHF. The CDR3, as DNA: TGTGCCAGCAGCTTAGATCAGGGTGCCAATCAGCCCCAGCATTTT.

In its sample, this clone was seen once. The chain has TRBV5-1 and TRBJ1-3; weak D call: TRBD1 (5 bases). Germline V CDR1 and CDR2: SGHRS, YFSETQ. V lost 0 bases, J lost 0 bases, and 10 bases lay in between. The CDR3 loop spans 16 amino acids. The CDR3: CASSLGTPSSGNTIYF. The CDR3 DNA is TGCGCCAGCAGCTTGGGGACACCTAGCTCTGGAAACACCATATATTTT.

V usage is TRBV29-1 and J usage is TRBJ2-3; 7 bases agree with TRBD1. V gave up 8 bases and J gave up 0 bases; unmatched junction bases: 11. This CDR3 spans 15 amino acids. The germline gives CDR1 SQVTM, CDR2 ANQGSEA. In DNA, the CDR3 is TGCAGCTTATCGCGACAGGGCTCTAGCACAGATACGCAGTATTTT. Residues: CSLSRQGSSTDTQYF.

The gene calls are TRBV14 and TRBJ2-7, with 9 bases lining up with TRBD1. CDR1 and CDR2 (germline): SGHDN, FVKESK. Trimming at V came to 4 bases and at J to 5 bases, leaving 12 bases not matched to a gene. The CDR3 loop spans 16 amino acids. The CDR3, as DNA: TGTGCCAGCAGCCCCTCACCGGGACAGGGTCGTAACGAGCAGTACTTC. This translates into CASSPSPGQGRNEQYF.